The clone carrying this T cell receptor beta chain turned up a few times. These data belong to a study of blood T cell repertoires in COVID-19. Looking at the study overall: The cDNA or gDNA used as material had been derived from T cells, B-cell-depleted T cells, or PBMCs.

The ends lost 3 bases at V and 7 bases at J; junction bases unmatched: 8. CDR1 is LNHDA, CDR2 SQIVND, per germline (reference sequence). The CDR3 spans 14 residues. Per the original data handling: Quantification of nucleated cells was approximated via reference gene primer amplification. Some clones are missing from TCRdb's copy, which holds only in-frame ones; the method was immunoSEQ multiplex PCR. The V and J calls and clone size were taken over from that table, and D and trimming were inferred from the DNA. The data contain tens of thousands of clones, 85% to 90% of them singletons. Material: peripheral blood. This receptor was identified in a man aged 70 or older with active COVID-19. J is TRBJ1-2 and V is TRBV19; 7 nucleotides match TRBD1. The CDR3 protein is CASSIGQVSVGYTF. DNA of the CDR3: TGTGCCAGTAGTATTGGACAGGTTTCGGTTGGCTACACCTTC.